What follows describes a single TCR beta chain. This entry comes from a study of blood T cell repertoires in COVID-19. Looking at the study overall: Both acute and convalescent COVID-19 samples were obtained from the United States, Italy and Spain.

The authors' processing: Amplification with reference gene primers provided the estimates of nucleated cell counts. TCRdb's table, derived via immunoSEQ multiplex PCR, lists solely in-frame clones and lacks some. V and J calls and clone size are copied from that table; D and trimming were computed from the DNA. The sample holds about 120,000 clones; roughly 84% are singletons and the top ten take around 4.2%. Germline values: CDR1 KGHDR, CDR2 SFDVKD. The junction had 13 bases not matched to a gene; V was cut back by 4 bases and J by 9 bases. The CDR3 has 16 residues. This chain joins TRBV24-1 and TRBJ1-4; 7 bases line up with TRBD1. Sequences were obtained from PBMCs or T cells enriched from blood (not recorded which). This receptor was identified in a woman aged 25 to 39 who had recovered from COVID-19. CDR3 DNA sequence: TGTGCCACCAGTGACACAGCCGCAGGGGGAAGCCAAAAACTGTTTTTT. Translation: CATSDTAAGGSQKLFF.